This entry describes one TCR beta chain. This entry is derived from a study of blood T cell repertoires in COVID-19. Study as a whole: Collection of acute and convalescent COVID-19 samples took place in the United States, Italy and Spain.

The assay was immunoSEQ multiplex PCR, and TCRdb's table has in-frame clones only and misses some. Found here are roughly 300,000 clones, 80% to 90% of them singletons; the top ten hold approximately 7.8%. CDR1 and CDR2 from the germline V gene are LGHNA and YNFKEQ. V lost 4 bases and J lost 1, with 7 bases in between. This CDR3 is 14 amino acids long. The chain recombines TRBV4-2 with TRBJ1-4, with D uncertain. This TCR derives from a woman between 45 and 60 years old who had recovered from COVID-19. Sample: peripheral blood. The CDR3, as DNA: TGTGCCAGCAGCCCGACAATAACTAATGAAAAACTGTTTTTT. It encodes CASSPTITNEKLFF.